The present T cell receptor beta chain was sequenced within a study of blood T cell repertoires in COVID-19. Across the whole study: T cells, B-cell-depleted T cells, or PBMCs supplied cDNA or gDNA.

TCRdb's table, derived via immunoSEQ multiplex PCR, lists solely in-frame clones and lacks some. The sample has some 160,000 clones; about 86% are singletons. V lost 5 bases and J 0 bases, leaving 11 bases between the germline ends. This CDR3 is built from 14 residues. The germline gives CDR1 MRHNA, CDR2 SNTAGT. This clonotype was sampled from a man in his 70s with active or convalescent COVID-19. The material sequenced was peripheral blood. The rearrangement uses TRBV6-4 and TRBJ2-7; D is uncertain. The CDR3 sequence is CASSPDSSSYEQYF. The CDR3 bases are TGTGCCAGCAGTCCCGACTCTAGCTCCTACGAGCAGTACTTC.